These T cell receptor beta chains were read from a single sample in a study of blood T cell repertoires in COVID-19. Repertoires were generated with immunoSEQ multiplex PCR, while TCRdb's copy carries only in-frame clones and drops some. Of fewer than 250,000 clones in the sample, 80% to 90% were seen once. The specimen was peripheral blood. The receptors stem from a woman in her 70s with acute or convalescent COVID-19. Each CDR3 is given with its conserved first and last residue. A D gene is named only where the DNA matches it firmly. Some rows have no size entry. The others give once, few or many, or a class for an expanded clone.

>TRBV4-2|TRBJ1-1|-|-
TGTGCCAGCAGCCAAGATTGGCGGGGGGACCCTGAAGCTTTCTTT
CASSQDWRGDPEAFF
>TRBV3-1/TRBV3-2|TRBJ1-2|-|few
TGTGCCAGCAGCCAAGAGCTCGGCGGCTATGGCTACACCTTC
CASSQELGGYGYTF
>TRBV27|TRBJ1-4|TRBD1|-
TGTGCCAGCAGTCCACAGGGGATGGGTGAAAAACTGTTTTTT
CASSPQGMGEKLFF
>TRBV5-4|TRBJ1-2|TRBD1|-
TGTGCCAGCAGTCCCACAGGGGACAGAAACTATGGCTACACCTTC
CASSPTGDRNYGYTF
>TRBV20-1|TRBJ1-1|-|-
TGCAGTGCTAGTTCGGGGAACACTGAAGCTTTCTTT
CSASSGNTEAFF
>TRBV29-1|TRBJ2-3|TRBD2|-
TGCCGCGTTGACGCCGGGGCGGGGGGGGATACAGATACGCAGTATTTT
CRVDAGAGGDTDTQYF
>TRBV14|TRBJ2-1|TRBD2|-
TGTGCCAGCAGCCAATATGAGGGAGGGGAGCAGTTCTTC
CASSQYEGGEQFF
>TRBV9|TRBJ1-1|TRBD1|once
TGTGCCAGCAGGGGGGACAGGCAGGGATCTGAAGCTTTCTTT
CASRGDRQGSEAFF
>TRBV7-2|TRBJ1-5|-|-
TGTGCCAGCAGCTTAGGCAGGCGCAATCAGCCCCAGCATTTT
CASSLGRRNQPQHF
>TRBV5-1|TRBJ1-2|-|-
TGCGCCAGCGGACTGGGTGACATCAGCTATGGCTACACCTTC
CASGLGDISYGYTF
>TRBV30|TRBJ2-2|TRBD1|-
TGTGCCTGGAGTACAGGGGATTATGGCGGGGAGCTGTTTTTT
CAWSTGDYGGELFF
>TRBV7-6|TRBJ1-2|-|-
TGTGCCAGCAGCCCGGGACTGACCGATAAGGGCTATGGCTACACCTTC
CASSPGLTDKGYGYTF
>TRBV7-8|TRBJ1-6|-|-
TGTGCCAGCGGAATAGACAGTTATAATTCACCCCTCCACTTT
CASGIDSYNSPLHF
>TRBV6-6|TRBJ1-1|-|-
TGTGCCAGCAGCCTCCCTCAGGGCGGTAACACTGAAGCTTTCTTT
CASSLPQGGNTEAFF
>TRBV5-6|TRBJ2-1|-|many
TGTGCCAGCAGCTTATCTTTGATACTACAAGGCAATGAGCAGTTCTTC
CASSLSLILQGNEQFF
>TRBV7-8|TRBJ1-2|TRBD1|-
TGTGCCAGCAGCCCCCTTGGACAGGTTCGAAACTATGGCTACACCTTC
CASSPLGQVRNYGYTF
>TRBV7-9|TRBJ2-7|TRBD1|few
TGTGCCAGCAGCTGGGGACAGACCGAAGAGCAGTACTTC
CASSWGQTEEQYF
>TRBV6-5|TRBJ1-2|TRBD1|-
TGTGCCACCAAACCCGGACAGGGCAGTGGCTACACCTTC
CATKPGQGSGYTF
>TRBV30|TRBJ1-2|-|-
TGTGCCTGGACTTATCGAGGGAACTATGGCTACACCTTC
CAWTYRGNYGYTF
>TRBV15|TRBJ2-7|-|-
TGTGCCACCAGCAGAGATCAGGTCGGGGTTCGACCTTACGAGCAGTACTTC
CATSRDQVGVRPYEQYF
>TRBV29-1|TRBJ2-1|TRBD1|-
TGCAGCGTTGAAGGACAGGGGTCGTTCAATGAGCAGTTCTTC
CSVEGQGSFNEQFF
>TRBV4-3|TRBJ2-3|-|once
TGCGCCAGCAGCCAAGCTGGCACAGATACGCAGTATTTT
CASSQAGTDTQYF
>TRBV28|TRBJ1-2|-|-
TGTGCCAGCAGTTCTAATCCGAACTATGGCTACACCTTC
CASSSNPNYGYTF
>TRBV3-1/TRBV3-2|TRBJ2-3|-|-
TGTGCCAGCCTTCCCAGGGACACAGATACGCAGTATTTT
CASLPRDTDTQYF
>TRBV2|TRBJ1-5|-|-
TGTGCCAGCAGTGAAAGGGGACATTTAATGACGCCCCAGCATTTT
CASSERGHLMTPQHF
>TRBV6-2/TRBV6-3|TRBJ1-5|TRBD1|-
TGTGCCAGCAGTCCAGGACAGGGTCCCACGGCCCAGCATTTT
CASSPGQGPTAQHF
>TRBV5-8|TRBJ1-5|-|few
TGTGCCAGCAGCTTGGTACAGGCCGCTCCCCAGCATTTT
CASSLVQAAPQHF
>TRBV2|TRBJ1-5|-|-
TGTGCCAGCAGTGAATCGGGGGGCAGGAGCAATCAGCCCCAGCATTTT
CASSESGGRSNQPQHF
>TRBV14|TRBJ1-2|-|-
TGTGCCAGCAGCCAACAACTCGAGGGTGGCTACACCTTC
CASSQQLEGGYTF
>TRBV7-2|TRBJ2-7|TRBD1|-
TGTGCCAGCAGCTTAGAAATGATGGGACAGGGGTACTACGAGCAGTACTTC
CASSLEMMGQGYYEQYF
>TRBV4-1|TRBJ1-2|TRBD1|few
TGCGCCAGCAGCCAAGAGGCCACAGGGGGCGCCGGGGGCTACACCTTC
CASSQEATGGAGGYTF
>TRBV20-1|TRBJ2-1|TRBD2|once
TGCAGTGCTAGTTCCTTGTTAGCGGGGAAATCCTCCTACAATGAGCAGTTCTTC
CSASSLLAGKSSYNEQFF
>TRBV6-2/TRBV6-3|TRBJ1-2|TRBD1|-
TGTGCCAGCAGTTACTCGACCGCCTTACGGACAGGGGGCAACTATGGCTACACCTTC
CASSYSTALRTGGNYGYTF
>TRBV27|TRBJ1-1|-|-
TGTGCCACTCTTGATTGGGGGGGCGCGAGGGTCGCTGAAGCTTTCTTT
CATLDWGGARVAEAFF
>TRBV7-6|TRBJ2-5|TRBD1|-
TGTGCCAGCAGCGAGGGACAGGGTAGAGAGACCCAGTACTTC
CASSEGQGRETQYF
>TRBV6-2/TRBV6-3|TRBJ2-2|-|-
TGTGCCAGCAGTTACCTTATCGGACACTTCAACACCGGGGAGCTGTTTTTT
CASSYLIGHFNTGELFF
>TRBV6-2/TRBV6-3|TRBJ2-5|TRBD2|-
TGTGCCAGCAGTTATGGCGGGGGGGCCGGGGAGACCCAGTACTTC
CASSYGGGAGETQYF
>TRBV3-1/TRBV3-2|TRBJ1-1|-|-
TGTGCCAGCAGCCAAGAGCGGGCAGGGCGGAGGGACACTGAAGCTTTCTTT
CASSQERAGRRDTEAFF
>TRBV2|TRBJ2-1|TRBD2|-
TGTGCCAGCGGACTAGCGGGGGGGCTGGGTCTGAATGAGCAGTTCTTC
CASGLAGGLGLNEQFF
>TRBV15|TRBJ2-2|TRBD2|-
TGTGCCACCAGCAGAGATCGGGCTAGCGGTAACACCGGGGAGCTGTTTTTT
CATSRDRASGNTGELFF
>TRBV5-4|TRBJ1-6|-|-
TGTGCCAGCAGCCCCGGGGGGAGTGCAGATTCACCCCTCCACTTT
CASSPGGSADSPLHF
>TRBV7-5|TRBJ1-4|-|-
TGTGCCAGAAGCTTTTGGCTCCTACAGTCGCCCACATGGTTAGTAATGAAAAGACTGTTTTTT
CARSFWLLQSPTWLVMKRLFF
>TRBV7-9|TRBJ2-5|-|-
TGTGCCAGCAGCTTAAGCCGAGGGACTCAAGAGACCCAGTACTTC
CASSLSRGTQETQYF
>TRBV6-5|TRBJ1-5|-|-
TGTGCCAGCGGCCCCGAGTGGGCTAGCAATCAGCCCCAGCATTTT
CASGPEWASNQPQHF
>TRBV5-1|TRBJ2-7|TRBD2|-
TGCGCCAGCAGCTTGGATCCAGCGGGAAGCTCCTACGAGCAGTACTTC
CASSLDPAGSSYEQYF
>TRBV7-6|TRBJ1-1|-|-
TGTGCCAGCAGCTCCATACCCACAGGGACGAACACTGAAGCTTTCTTT
CASSSIPTGTNTEAFF
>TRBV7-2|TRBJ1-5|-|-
TGTGCCAGCAGCCAAGCCGGGACTTATAGCAATCAGCCCCAGCATTTT
CASSQAGTYSNQPQHF
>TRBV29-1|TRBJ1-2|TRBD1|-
TGCAGCGGACAGGGGCCCCCCTCGGGTGGCTACACCTTC
CSGQGPPSGGYTF
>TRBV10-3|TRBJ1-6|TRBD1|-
TGTGCCATCAGTGAAGGACAGGGGGCAAATTCACCCCTCCACTTT
CAISEGQGANSPLHF
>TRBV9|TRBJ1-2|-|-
TGTGCCAGCAGCGTAGCCCCGGACGGGGTAAATGGCTACACCTTC
CASSVAPDGVNGYTF
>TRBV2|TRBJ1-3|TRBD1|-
TGTGCCAGCACCCGGGACAGCTCTGGAAACACCATATATTTT
CASTRDSSGNTIYF
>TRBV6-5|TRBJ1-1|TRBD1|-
TGTGCCAGCAGTTACACGACAGGGTTGGGGACTGAAGCTTTCTTT
CASSYTTGLGTEAFF
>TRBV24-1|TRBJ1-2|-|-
TGTGCCACCAGTGATTCCAGGGGCTACACCTTC
CATSDSRGYTF
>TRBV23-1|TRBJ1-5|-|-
TGCGCCAGCAGTCAATCGTCGGAGAGATATAGCAATCAGCCCCAGCATTTT
CASSQSSERYSNQPQHF
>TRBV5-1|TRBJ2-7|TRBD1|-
TGCGCCAGCAGCTGGCTAGAAAGGGGGCGCGGATACGAGCAGTACTTC
CASSWLERGRGYEQYF